One and the same sample provided the 19 T cell receptor beta chains below, sequenced in a study of tumor and adjacent non-tumor tissue in lung cancer (dated by TCRdb to 2017 to 2018). Bulk unsorted tissue served as the source for RNA extraction, and RNA quality was assessed using a NanoDrop ND-1000 and an Agilent 2100. Libraries were constructed by multiplex PCR. The sample was run on an Illumina HiSeq 2500. TCRbeta libraries were constructed through three rounds of nested PCR with primers (Table S4) according to protocols adapted from ARM-PCR. In TCRdb, the public reads were trimmed at Q25 with fastp and aligned with MiXCR, with productive beta chains retained. Entries that share a CDR3 protein sequence are merged under the most common genes and DNA. The sample has 65,000 to 90,000 distinct CDR3 sequences on record, roughly 80% of them singletons. Jointly, the top ten make up 13% of the sample. The sequenced sample consisted of lung tumor tissue. The receptors stem from a woman aged 50 to 60 with non-small cell lung cancer.

V usage is TRBV6-5 and J usage is TRBJ2-2, with D tentatively TRBD1 (5 bases). Deletions cut 2 bases from V and 8 bases from J, with 18 bases between. The CDR3 extends over 16 amino acids. Germline CDR1 MNHEY, CDR2 SVGAGI. CDR3 amino acids: CASSYLRTGFTGELFF. For the CDR3, the DNA is TGTGCCAGCAGTTACCTCCGAACAGGATTCACAGGGGAGCTGTTTTTT.

The chain carries TRBV10-2 and TRBJ2-3, with no clear D. Between the trimmed V and J ends, which lost 11 bases and 2 bases, there was a span of 17 bases. Germline loops: CDR1 WSHSY, CDR2 SAAADI. The CDR3 is made up of 14 amino acids. CDR3 coding DNA: TGCGCCTGCAAATCGGACCCTTCCACAGATACGCAGTATTTT. Translation: CACKSDPSTDTQYF.

CDR3 nucleotide sequence: TGTGCCAGCAGCGTGGACAGAGTCGGCGGCTACACCTTC. Translated: CASSVDRVGGYTF. The chain is built from TRBV5-4 and TRBJ1-2; the D gene is possibly TRBD1 (6 bases). The CDR3 has 13 residues. In germline, CDR1 is SGHNT, CDR2 YYREEE (reference sequence). The V and J ends lost 4 bases and 8 bases respectively, with 15 bases between them.

Regarding this clonotype: A read error may produce the germline difference seen at one junction end. This rearrangement joins TRBV7-2 to TRBJ2-7; D not resolved. Germline V gene lookup returns CDR1 SGHTA and CDR2 FQGNSA. This CDR3 has 14 amino acids. The DNA of the CDR3 is TGTGCCAACAGCTTAGGTGGAAGGACCTACGAGCAGTACTTC. Translating gives CANSLGGRTYEQYF.

About this clonotype itself: This CDR3 fails to terminate in the conserved phenylalanine or tryptophan, so it likely reflects a read error. The DNA is omitted, as the CDR3 cannot be located on it reliably, and the CDR3 follows TCRdb's listing. This sequence joins TRBV6-2 or TRBV6-3 and TRBJ1-1; no DNA check was done on the table's D call, TRBD1. The germline gives CDR1 MNHEY, CDR2 SVGEGT. The CDR3 totals 15 residues, both ends included. CDR3: CASSWRTGGNTEDFL.

Here the CDR3 DNA reads TGTGCCAGCAGCTTAGGGCCGAGACCACAGGAGACCCAGTACTTC. Its protein product is CASSLGPRPQETQYF. The genes are TRBV13 and TRBJ2-5; D ambiguous. Looked up from germline, CDR1 is PRHDT and CDR2 is FYEKMQ (reference sequence). The CDR3 has 15 residues. V gave up 0 bases and J gave up 5 bases, with 13 bases separating them.

Comment on this clonotype: Its ends do not fully match the called genes, so a read error is possible. The rearrangement uses TRBV6-5 and TRBJ2-5; unclear D gene. CDR3 length equals 12 residues. Per the germline V gene, CDR1 is MNHEY and CDR2 is SVGAGI. CDR3 amino acids: CASSHTSEAQYF. CDR3 bases: TGTGCCAGCAGTCACACCTCAGAGGCCCAGTATTTC.

On this clonotype itself: The junction differs from germline at one of its ends, possibly a read error. The chain employs TRBV6-1 and TRBJ2-1, with TRBD1 as a possible D gene (6 bases). This CDR3 has 16 residues. Looked up from germline, CDR1 is MNHNS and CDR2 is SASEGT. The chain's CDR3 is CASKNLTGSFVDEQLF. DNA for the CDR3: TGTGCCAGCAAGAACCTAACAGGGTCCTTTGTCGATGAGCAGTTATTC.

In the case of this clonotype: Mismatch with germline at one junction end may stem from a read error. The chain joins TRBV6-1 to TRBJ1-4; D is ambiguous. This CDR3 comprises 17 residues. Germline CDR1 MNHNS, CDR2 SASEGT. CDR3 loop: CVSSETVDTVTNEKLFF. The CDR3 region has the DNA TGTGTCAGCAGTGAGACCGTAGATACTGTAACTAATGAAAAACTGTTTTTT.

Points on this clonotype: Because the CDR3 is missing its conserved closing phenylalanine or tryptophan, this is likely a read error. The chain carries TRBV4-2 and TRBJ2-1; D remains ambiguous. The germline V gene encodes CDR1 LGHNA and CDR2 YNFKEQ. The CDR3 covers 16 residues. CDR3 DNA sequence: TGTGTCAGCAGCCAAGAAGCCACGAGCTCCTACAATGAGCAGTTCTAT. This gives the protein CVSSQEATSSYNEQFY.

Notes on this clonotype: The junction and the germline gene differ at one end; a read error may be behind it. The chain has TRBV6-2 or TRBV6-3 and TRBJ1-5; D ambiguous. CDR1 and CDR2 from the germline V gene are MNHEY and SVGEGT. The CDR3 totals 13 residues. The CDR3 sequence: CASYGIPNQPHHF. CDR3 nucleotides: TGTGCCAGCTATGGGATACCGAATCAGCCCCATCATTTT.

Turning to this clonotype: In this CDR3 the conserved last residue, phenylalanine or tryptophan, is missing, so a read error is likely. The V call is TRBV4-1, the J call TRBJ2-3; 7 bases line up with TRBD2. Germline CDR1 MGHRA, CDR2 YSYEKL. This CDR3 has 17 amino acids. Here the CDR3 reads CASSQEPSSGSTDTQYY. CDR3 coding DNA: TGCGCCAGCAGCCAAGAACCTTCTAGCGGAAGCACAGATACTCAGTATTAT.

Of note for this clonotype: One junction end does not reproduce the germline sequence, and a read error may be involved. This rearrangement joins TRBV5-4 to TRBJ2-7, with D possibly TRBD2 on 5 matching bases. Germline V gene lookup returns CDR1 SGHNT and CDR2 YYREEE (reference sequence). The CDR3 totals 13 residues. In DNA form, the CDR3 reads TGTGGCAGCAACCTGGCCGGTGGAGGCGAGCAGTACTTC. Translated: CGSNLAGGGEQYF.

In this sample, this clonotype turned up a few times. The chain recombines TRBV6-1 with TRBJ1-5, with D unclear. Germline assignment: CDR1 MNHNS and CDR2 SASEGT. The CDR3 totals 16 residues. The V end was cut by 4 bases, the J end by 3 bases, with 16 bases between. For the CDR3, the DNA is TGTGCCAGCAGTGCCCCTGTGGTACGGGTCAATCAGCCCCAGCATTTT. It translates to CASSAPVVRVNQPQHF.

As DNA, the CDR3 is TGCAGTGCTAGGCTGGCAAACTATGGCTACACCTTC. It is translated as CSARLANYGYTF. V and J are TRBV20-1 and TRBJ1-2; D ambiguous. Germline V gene sequence: CDR1 DFQATT, CDR2 SNEGSKA (reference sequence). V lost 3 bases and J lost 2, with 7 bases in between. The CDR3 sequence is 12 residues long.

The J gene is TRBJ2-7, the V gene TRBV6-1, with TRBD1 as a possible D gene (6 bases). CDR1 and CDR2 from the germline V gene are MNHNS and SASEGT. There are 10 residues in the CDR3. The CDR3 protein is CASGQYGQYF. In DNA, the CDR3 is TGTGCTAGTGGACAGTATGGGCAGTACTTC.

Of note for this clonotype: Relative to the germline gene, one junction end is altered; a read error may explain this. The chain employs TRBV6-1 and TRBJ2-1, with D possibly matching TRBD1 (6 bases). CDR1 is MNHNS and CDR2 is SASEGT in the germline V gene. This CDR3 region has 16 residues. The CDR3 loop reads CASRSLTGSSVDEQLF. The CDR3 DNA reads as TGTGCCAGCAGGAGCCTAACAGGGTCCTCTGTGGATGAGCAGTTGTTC.

A word on this clonotype: The junction shows a germline mismatch at one end, possibly a read error. The DNA of the CDR3 is TGCAGTGCTCGGACAGGGCAAAACTCCGTACATTTT. Translating it yields CSARTGQNSVHF. The chain is built from TRBV20-1 and TRBJ1-3; 8 bases are shared with TRBD1. The germline gives CDR1 DFQATT, CDR2 SNEGSKA (reference sequence). This CDR3 is built from 12 residues.

The count of this clonotype is one. V and J are TRBV29-1 and TRBJ2-5; no clear D gene. The germline gives CDR1 SQVTM, CDR2 ANQGSEA. Trimming took off 8 bases at V and 7 bases at J, with 23 bases between the two ends. This CDR3 contains 14 residues. CDR3 region: CSIKLHLPLGTQYF. CDR3 DNA sequence: TGCAGCATCAAATTACACCTACCGCTGGGGACCCAGTACTTC.